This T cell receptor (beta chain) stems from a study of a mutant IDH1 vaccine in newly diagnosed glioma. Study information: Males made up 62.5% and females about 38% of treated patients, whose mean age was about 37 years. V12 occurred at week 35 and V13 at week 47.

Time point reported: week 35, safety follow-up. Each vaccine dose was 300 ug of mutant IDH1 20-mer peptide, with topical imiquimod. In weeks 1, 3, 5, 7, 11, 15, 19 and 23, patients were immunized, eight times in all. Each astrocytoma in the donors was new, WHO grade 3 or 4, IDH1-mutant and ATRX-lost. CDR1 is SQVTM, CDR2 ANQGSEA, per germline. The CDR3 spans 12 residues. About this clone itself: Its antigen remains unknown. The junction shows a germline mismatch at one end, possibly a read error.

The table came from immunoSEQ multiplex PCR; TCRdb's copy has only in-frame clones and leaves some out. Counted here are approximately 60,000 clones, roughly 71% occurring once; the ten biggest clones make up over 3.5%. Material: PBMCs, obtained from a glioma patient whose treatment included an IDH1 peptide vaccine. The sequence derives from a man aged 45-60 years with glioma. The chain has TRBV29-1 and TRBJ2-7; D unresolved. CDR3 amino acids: CSVEGPSSEQYF. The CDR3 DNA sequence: TGCAGCGTTGAAGGCCCCTCCTCCGAGCAGTACTTC.